This entry lists 5 T cell receptor beta chains sequenced from one sample in a study of T-cell reconstitution after alpha-beta-depleted transplantation in children. Unique molecular identifiers were used to barcode this TCRbeta library. TCRdb processed the PCR reads anew with MiXCR; each CDR3 protein has one entry. The sample carries 350,000 to 400,000 distinct CDR3 sequences, about an eighth recorded once. The material sequenced was PBMCs, taken from the stem cell graft. The receptors were sampled from a human donor who donated a stem cell graft to a child with Fanconi anemia.

The chain is built from TRBV6-2 or TRBV6-3 and TRBJ2-1; TRBD2 matches at 9 bases. V dropped 5 bases and J dropped 4; count of bases not matched to a gene: 9. Germline assignment: CDR1 MNHEY and CDR2 SVGEGT. The CDR3 consists of 16 residues. The CDR3 reads CASSRLGGGAYNEQFF. The DNA for the CDR3 is TGTGCCAGCAGTCGCCTCGGCGGGGGGGCTTACAATGAGCAGTTCTTC.

This clonotype was counted only a few times. The chain joins TRBV28 to TRBJ2-3; D is ambiguous. The germline gives CDR1 MDHEN, CDR2 SYDVKM. CDR3 length equals 12 residues. V was shortened by 7 bases and J by 5 bases, with 10 bases between the two germline ends. CDR3 in amino acids: CASTVGLDTQYF. For the CDR3, the DNA is TGTGCCAGCACTGTCGGGCTAGATACGCAGTATTTT.

This clonotype was counted between two and nine times. The V call is TRBV11-1, the J call TRBJ1-6; tentatively, D is TRBD1 (5 bases). Trimming cost V 3 bases and J 10 bases, with 16 bases left between them. Germline V lookup: CDR1 SGHAT, CDR2 FQDESV (reference sequence). There are 15 residues in the CDR3. CDR3 DNA sequence: TGTGCCAGCAGCTTGATGTACGGGGGAGAATCACCCCTCCACTTT. This sequence encodes CASSLMYGGESPLHF.

The CDR3 DNA is TGTGCCAGCAGTCAGGGTAGCAATCAGCCCCAGCATTTT. Amino acids: CASSQGSNQPQHF. The gene calls are TRBV27 and TRBJ1-5; D is perhaps TRBD1 (5 bases). V lost 5 bases and J 0 bases, leaving 5 bases between the germline ends. CDR1 is MNHEY, CDR2 SMNVEV, per germline (reference sequence). The CDR3 is made up of 13 amino acids.

J is TRBJ1-5 and V is TRBV2; the match to TRBD1 covers 7 bases. Germline V CDR1 and CDR2: SNHLY, FYNNEI. V trimming: 3 bases; J trimming: 6 bases; junction bases outside the gene matches: 5. The CDR3 spans 14 residues. CDR3 bases: TGTGCCAGCAGTGAGTCGACAGGGCGTCAGCCCCAGCATTTT. Protein product: CASSESTGRQPQHF.